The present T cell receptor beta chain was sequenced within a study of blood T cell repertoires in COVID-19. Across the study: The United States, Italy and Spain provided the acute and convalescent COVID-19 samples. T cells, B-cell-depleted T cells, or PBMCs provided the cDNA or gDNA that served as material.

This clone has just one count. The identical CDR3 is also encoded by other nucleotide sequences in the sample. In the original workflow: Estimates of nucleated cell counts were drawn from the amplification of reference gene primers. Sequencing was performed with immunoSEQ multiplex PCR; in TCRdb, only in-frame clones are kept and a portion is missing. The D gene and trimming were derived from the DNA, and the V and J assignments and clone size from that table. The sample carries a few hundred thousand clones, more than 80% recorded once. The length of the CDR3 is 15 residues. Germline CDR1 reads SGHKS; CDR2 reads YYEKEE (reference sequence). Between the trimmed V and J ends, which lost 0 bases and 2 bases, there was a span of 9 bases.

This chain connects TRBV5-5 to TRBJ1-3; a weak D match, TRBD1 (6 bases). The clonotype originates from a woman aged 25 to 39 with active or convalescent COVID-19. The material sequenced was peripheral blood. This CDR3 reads CASSLVQGAGNTIYF. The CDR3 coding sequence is TGTGCCAGCAGCTTGGTACAGGGAGCTGGAAACACCATATATTTT.